This T cell receptor beta chain is from a study of cytomegalovirus exposure and HLA in healthy donors. Study as a whole: One earlier analysis, a look at some 180 million T cells, found 100 million to 130 million unique TCR beta sequences. Notes on the study in general: Compared with the approximately 670-donor mean, an Asian-associated ancestry cluster reportedly had fewer N-insertions, according to a later analysis. A later analysis linked 15,000 to 20,000 TCR beta sequences to HLA alleles at 0.05 false discovery rate. Later analysis showed most CMV-associated TCR beta chains appearing HLA-restricted.

On this clone: What it recognizes is unknown.

Germline loops: CDR1 MNHNS, CDR2 SASEGT. V was pared by 6 bases and J by 4 bases, with 18 bases between. This CDR3 contains 15 residues. Both 60 Vbeta primers and 13 Jbeta primers went into the PCR. This table comes from immunoSEQ multiplex PCR, and its TCRdb copy is limited to in-frame clones, with some not included. The repertoire consists of 150,000 to 200,000 clones, with roughly four fifths occurring once and the leading ten covering approximately 2%. This TCR was recovered from a woman under 40 in good health and CMV-seropositive. J is TRBJ1-1 and V is TRBV6-1, with D perhaps matching TRBD1 (6 bases). Material for sequencing was PBMCs. The chain's CDR3 is CASREQQGSGTEAFF. DNA of the CDR3: TGTGCCAGCAGGGAGCAACAGGGAAGCGGCACTGAAGCTTTCTTT.